Included here is one T cell receptor beta chain sequence, with context. The specificity of this receptor is unknown. Base quality data are lacking; no much larger clone is found one base away. This record belongs to a study of cytomegalovirus exposure and HLA in healthy donors (dated by TCRdb to the late 2010s). Background on the whole study: A later analysis indicated that the 95 to 150 validation repertoires were generated on the platform also employed for the 720 or so repertoires of the first cohort. The study was designed to test whether signatures of past pathogen exposure could be identified by cataloging public T cell receptors. The study combined high-throughput TCR immunosequencing, statistical association of individual TCRs with disease status, and machine learning to predict cytomegalovirus infection status. Besides the first cohort of under 700 subjects, a separate validation cohort made up of 120 different subjects was used. Study-level results and caveats: A later analysis lacked HLA typing for the validation cohort, so it scored co-occurrence in that cohort across all 110 or so repertoires. In both the original and validation cohorts, the classifier was reported to diagnose cytomegalovirus status with high specificity and sensitivity. Of the cluster scores, about 94% were above 0 in a later analysis, which found that TCRs clustered in the first cohort also tended to co-occur in the approximately 110 validation repertoires. The study gave a list of over 150 TCR beta chains associated with cytomegalovirus. In vitro tests confirmed that a few of the cytomegalovirus-associated TCR beta chains recognize cytomegalovirus antigens. Most TCR sequences were seen in very few donors, while some public TCRs were found in many individuals. The authors suggested that the approach could potentially be extended to other disease states and immunological phenotypes.

The donors belonged to the validation cohort of 90 to 150 subjects, which was separate from the 666-subject first cohort. As encoded in the germline V gene, CDR1 is MGHRA while CDR2 is YSYEKL. From the cysteine through the phenylalanine, the CDR3 covers 20 amino acids. Just the 60-base CDR3 DNA is kept, in frame starting at base 1. V drops 1 base and J drops 0 bases, leaving 25 bases in between. Libraries were built with the immunoSEQ multiplex PCR assay. Concerning the study's data processing: To diagnose cytomegalovirus status from the catalog of TCR beta chain sequences, a statistical classification framework was built. TCRdb retrieved this table from immuneACCESS and kept in-frame rearrangements only. Not all clones are present; in checked studies, unresolved V genes account for under half, and no reason is known for the remainder. The DNA was the basis for D and trimming; V, J and clone size are from that table. The sample table contains 350,000 or so clones; only one count was recorded for 86% of them. Clones ranked in the top ten supply over 0.8% of the sample.

The sequenced material came from PBMCs. The chain was built from TRBV4-1 and TRBJ2-7; possibly the D gene is TRBD1, per 6 matching bases. This receptor was taken from a woman between 18 and 29 years old in good health and CMV-seronegative. The CDR3 reads CASSQAVGQGTLSSSYEQYF. The nucleotide sequence reads TGCGCCAGCAGCCAAGCGGTCGGGCAGGGGACCCTTTCTAGCTCCTACGAGCAGTACTTC.